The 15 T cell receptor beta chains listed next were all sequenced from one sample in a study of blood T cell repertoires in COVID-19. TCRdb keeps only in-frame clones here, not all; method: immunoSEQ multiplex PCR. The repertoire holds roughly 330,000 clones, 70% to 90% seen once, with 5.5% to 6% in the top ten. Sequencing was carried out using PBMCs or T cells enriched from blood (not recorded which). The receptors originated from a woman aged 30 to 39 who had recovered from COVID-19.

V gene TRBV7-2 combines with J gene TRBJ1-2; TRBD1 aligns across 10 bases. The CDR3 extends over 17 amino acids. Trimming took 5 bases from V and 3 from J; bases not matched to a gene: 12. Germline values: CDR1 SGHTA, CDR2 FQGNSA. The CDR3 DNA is TGTGCCAGCAGCCTCACGACAGGGGGCGCGAATTACTATGGCTACACCTTC. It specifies CASSLTTGGANYYGYTF.

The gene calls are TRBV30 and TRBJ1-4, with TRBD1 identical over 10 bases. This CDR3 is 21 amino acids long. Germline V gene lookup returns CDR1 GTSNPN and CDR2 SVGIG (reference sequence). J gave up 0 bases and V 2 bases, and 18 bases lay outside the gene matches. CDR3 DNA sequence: TGTGCCTGGAGTATGAGACAGGGGGCGTTAGCAGTCCCTGCAACTAATGAAAAACTGTTTTTT. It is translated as CAWSMRQGALAVPATNEKLFF.

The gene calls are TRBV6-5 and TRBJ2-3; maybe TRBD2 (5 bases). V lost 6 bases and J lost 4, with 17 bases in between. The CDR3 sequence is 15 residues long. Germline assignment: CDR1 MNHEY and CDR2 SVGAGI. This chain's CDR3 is CASRPDRAGADTQYF. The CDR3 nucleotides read TGTGCCAGCAGACCGGACCGGGCGGGCGCAGATACGCAGTATTTT.

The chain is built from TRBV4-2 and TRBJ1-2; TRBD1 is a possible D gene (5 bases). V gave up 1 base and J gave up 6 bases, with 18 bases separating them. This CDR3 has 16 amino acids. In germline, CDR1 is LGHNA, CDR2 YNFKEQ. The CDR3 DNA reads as TGTGCCAGCAGCCAAGTGGCCCTCGTGGGGGGAGATGGCTACACCTTC. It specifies CASSQVALVGGDGYTF.

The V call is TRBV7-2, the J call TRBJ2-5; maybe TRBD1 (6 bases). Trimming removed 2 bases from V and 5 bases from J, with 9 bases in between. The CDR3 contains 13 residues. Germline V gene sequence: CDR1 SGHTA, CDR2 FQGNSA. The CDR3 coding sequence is TGTGCCAGCAGCTTAATTCAGGGGGAGACCCAGTACTTC. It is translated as CASSLIQGETQYF. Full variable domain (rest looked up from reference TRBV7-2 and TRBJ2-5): GAGVSQSPSNKVTEKGKDVELRCDPISGHTALYWYRQSLGQGLEFLIYFQGNSAPDKSGLPSDRFSAERTGGSVSTLTIQRTQQEDSAVYLCASSLIQGETQYFGPGTRLLVL.

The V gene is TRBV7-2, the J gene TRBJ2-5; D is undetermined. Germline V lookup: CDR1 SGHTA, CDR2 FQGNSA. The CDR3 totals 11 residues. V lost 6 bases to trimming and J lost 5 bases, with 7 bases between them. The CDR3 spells CASSYGETQYF. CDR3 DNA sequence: TGTGCCAGCAGTTACGGGGAGACCCAGTACTTC.

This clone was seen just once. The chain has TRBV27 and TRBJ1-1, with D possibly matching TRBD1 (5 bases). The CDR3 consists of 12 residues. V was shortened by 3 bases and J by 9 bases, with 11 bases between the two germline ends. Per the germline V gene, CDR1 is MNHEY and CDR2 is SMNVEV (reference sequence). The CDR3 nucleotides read TGTGCCAGCAGTTTGAACGGGGGGAAAGCTTTCTTT. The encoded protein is CASSLNGGKAFF.

The CDR3 nucleotides read TGTGCCAGCAGCTTAGATCTTCTGGGCTACACCTTC. Protein: CASSLDLLGYTF. V gene TRBV7-8 combines with J gene TRBJ1-2; D is ambiguous. The V gene lost 1 base and the J gene lost 8 bases, with 8 bases spanning the gap. This CDR3 spans 12 amino acids. CDR1 SGHVS and CDR2 FQNEAQ come from the germline V gene.

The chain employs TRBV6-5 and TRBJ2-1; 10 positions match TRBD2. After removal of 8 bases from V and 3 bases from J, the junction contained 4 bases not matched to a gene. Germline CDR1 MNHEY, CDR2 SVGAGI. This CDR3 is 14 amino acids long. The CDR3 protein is CASLAGGIYNEQFF. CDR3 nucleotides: TGTGCCAGCTTAGCGGGGGGCATCTACAATGAGCAGTTCTTC.

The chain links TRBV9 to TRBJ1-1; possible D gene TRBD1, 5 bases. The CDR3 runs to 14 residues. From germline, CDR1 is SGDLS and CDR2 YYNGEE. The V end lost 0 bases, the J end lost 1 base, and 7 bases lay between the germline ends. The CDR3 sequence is CASSVVGGNTEAFF. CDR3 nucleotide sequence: TGTGCCAGCAGCGTAGTGGGGGGGAACACTGAAGCTTTCTTT. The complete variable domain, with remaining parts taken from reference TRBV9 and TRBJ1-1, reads DSGVTQTPKHLITATGQRVTLRCSPRSGDLSVYWYQQSLDQGLQFLIQYYNGEERAKGNILERFSAQQFPDLHSELNLSSLELGDSALYFCASSVVGGNTEAFFGQGTRLTVV.

The DNA for the CDR3 is TGTGCCAGCAGCAAGCAGGGGGGTGACACTGAAGCTTTCTTT. This translates into CASSKQGGDTEAFF. The chain recombines TRBV5-4 with TRBJ1-1; 7 bases are shared with TRBD1. The V gene's germline CDR1 is SGHNT and CDR2 YYREEE (reference sequence). V shed 4 bases, J shed 3 bases, and the junction held 6 bases outside the gene matches. The CDR3 is made up of 14 amino acids. The full variable domain, with the rest looked up from reference TRBV5-4 and TRBJ1-1, is ETGVTQSPTHLIKTRGQQVTLRCSSQSGHNTVSWYQQALGQGPQFIFQYYREEENGRGNFPPRFSGLQFPNYSSELNVNALELDDSALYLCASSKQGGDTEAFFGQGTRLTVV.

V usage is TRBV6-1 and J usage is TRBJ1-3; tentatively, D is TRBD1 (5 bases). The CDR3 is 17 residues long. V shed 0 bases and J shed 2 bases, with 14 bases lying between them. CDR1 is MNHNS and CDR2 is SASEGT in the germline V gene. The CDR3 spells CASSEAMGGPTGNTIYF. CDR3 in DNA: TGTGCCAGCAGTGAAGCTATGGGGGGACCAACTGGAAACACCATATATTTT.

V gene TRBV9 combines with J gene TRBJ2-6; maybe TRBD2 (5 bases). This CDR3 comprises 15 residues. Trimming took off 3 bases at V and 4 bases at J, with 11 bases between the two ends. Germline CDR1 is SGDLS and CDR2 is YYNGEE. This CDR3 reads CASSEGLLGANVLTF. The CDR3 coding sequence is TGTGCCAGCAGCGAAGGACTTTTGGGGGCCAACGTCCTGACTTTC.

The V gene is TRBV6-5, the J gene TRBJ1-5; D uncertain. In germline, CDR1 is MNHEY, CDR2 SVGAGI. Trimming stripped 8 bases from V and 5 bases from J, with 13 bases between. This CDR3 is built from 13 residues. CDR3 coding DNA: TGTGCCAGCCGGTTGGGCCCCCATCAGCCCCAGCATTTT. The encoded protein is CASRLGPHQPQHF.

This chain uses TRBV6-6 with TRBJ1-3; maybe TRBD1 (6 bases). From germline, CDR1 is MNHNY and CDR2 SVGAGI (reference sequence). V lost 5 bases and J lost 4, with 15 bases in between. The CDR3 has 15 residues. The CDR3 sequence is CASSDPQGLGNTIYF. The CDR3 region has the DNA TGTGCCAGCAGTGACCCTCAGGGGTTAGGAAACACCATATATTTT.